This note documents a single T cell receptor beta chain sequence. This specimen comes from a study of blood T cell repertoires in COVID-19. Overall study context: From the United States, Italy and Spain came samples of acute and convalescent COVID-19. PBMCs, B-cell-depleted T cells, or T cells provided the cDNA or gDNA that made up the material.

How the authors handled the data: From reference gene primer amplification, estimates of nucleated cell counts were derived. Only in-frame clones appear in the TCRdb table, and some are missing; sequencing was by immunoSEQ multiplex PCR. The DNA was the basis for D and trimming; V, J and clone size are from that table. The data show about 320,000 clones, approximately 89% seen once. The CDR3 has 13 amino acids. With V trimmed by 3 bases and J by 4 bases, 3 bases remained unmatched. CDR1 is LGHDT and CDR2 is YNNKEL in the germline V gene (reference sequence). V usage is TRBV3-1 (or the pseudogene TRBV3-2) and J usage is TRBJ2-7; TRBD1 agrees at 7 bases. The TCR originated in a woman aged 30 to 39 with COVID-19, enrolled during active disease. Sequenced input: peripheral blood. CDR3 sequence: CASSQDRPYEQYF. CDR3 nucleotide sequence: TGTGCCAGCAGCCAGGACAGGCCTTACGAGCAGTACTTC.